This TCR beta chain derives from a study of T cell responses to AZD1222 COVID-19 vaccine. Study findings and constraints: Once two AZD1222 doses were given, Spike-specific TCR breadth and depth went up. Donors were mostly white British, more females; clonal diversity possibly underestimated.

Profiled with immunoSEQ multiplex PCR; TCRdb holds only in-frame clones, not every one. This sample has 120,000 to 150,000 clones, with more than 70% found just once. Comments on this clone: Its specificity is unknown.

The receptor was derived from an adult in good health. Sequenced here: peripheral blood, sampled on day 0 of AZD1222 vaccination.

CDR3 loop: CASYSGGRYNEQFF. CDR3 in DNA: TGCGCCAGTTATAGCGGGGGGAGGTACAATGAGCAGTTCTTC. The chain combines TRBV5-1 with TRBJ2-1, with 10 bases aligning to TRBD2. The CDR3 contains 14 residues. Germline V gives CDR1 SGHRS, CDR2 YFSETQ. Trimming removed 8 bases from V and 4 bases from J; junction bases left unmatched: 6. The whole variable domain, remainder taken from reference TRBV5-1 and TRBJ2-1, is KAGVTQTPRYLIKTRGQQVTLSCSPISGHRSVSWYQQTPGQGLQFLFEYFSETQRNKGNFPGRFSGRQFSNSRSEMNVSTLELGDSALYLCASYSGGRYNEQFFGPGTRLTVL.